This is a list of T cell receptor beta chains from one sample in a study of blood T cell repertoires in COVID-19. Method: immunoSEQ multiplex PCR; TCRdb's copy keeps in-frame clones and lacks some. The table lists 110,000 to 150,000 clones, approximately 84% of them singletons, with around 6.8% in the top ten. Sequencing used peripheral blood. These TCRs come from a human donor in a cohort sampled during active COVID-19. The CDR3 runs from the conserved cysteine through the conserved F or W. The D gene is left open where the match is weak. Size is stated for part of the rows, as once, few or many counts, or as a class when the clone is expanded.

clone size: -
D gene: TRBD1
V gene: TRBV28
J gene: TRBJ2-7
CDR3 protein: CASSLGQGSYEQYF
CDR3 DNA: TGTGCCAGCAGTCTTGGACAGGGGTCCTACGAGCAGTACTTC

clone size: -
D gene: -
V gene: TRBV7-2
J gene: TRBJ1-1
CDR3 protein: CASSIRRNTEAFF
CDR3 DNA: TGTGCCAGCAGCATACGGAGGAACACTGAAGCTTTCTTT

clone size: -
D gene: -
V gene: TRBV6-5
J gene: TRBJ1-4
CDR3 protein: CASSPLRTTNEKLFF
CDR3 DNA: TGTGCCAGCAGCCCCCTCAGGACAACTAATGAAAAACTGTTTTTT

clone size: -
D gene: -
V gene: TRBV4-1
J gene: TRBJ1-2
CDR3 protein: CASSQEALNYGYTF
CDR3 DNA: TGCGCCAGCAGCCAAGAGGCCCTTAACTATGGCTACACCTTC

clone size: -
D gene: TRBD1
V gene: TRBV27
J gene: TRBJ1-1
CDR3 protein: CASSWDRGRANTEAFF
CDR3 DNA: TGTGCCAGCAGTTGGGACAGGGGGCGCGCGAACACTGAAGCTTTCTTT

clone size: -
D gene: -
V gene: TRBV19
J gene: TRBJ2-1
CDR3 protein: CASSITQTNEQFF
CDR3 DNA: TGTGCCAGTAGTATTACACAGACAAATGAGCAGTTCTTC

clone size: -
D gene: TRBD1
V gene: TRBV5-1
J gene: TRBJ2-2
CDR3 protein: CASTAGTGLAHTGELFF
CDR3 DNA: TGCGCCAGCACAGCCGGGACAGGGCTAGCACACACCGGGGAGCTGTTTTTT

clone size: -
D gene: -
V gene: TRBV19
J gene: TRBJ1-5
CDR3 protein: CASSIRGMSNQPQHF
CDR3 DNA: TGTGCCAGTAGTATTCGGGGGATGAGCAATCAGCCCCAGCATTTT

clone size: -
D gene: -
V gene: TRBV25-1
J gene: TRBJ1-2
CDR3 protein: CASSEGGEAVDYGYTF
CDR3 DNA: TGTGCCAGCAGTGAAGGGGGCGAGGCGGTTGACTATGGCTACACCTTC

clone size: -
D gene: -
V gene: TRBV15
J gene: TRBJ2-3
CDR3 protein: CATSRKRQTGSSTDTQYF
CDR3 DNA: TGTGCCACCAGCAGAAAACGACAGACCGGTTCTAGCACAGATACGCAGTATTTT

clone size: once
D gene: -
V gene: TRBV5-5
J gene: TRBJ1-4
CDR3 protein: CASSPGWETNEKLFF
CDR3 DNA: TGTGCCAGCAGCCCGGGGTGGGAAACTAATGAAAAACTGTTTTTT

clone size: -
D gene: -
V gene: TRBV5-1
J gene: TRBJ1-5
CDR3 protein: CASSLVPEDQPQHF
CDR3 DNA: TGCGCCAGCAGCTTGGTGCCCGAGGATCAGCCCCAGCATTTT

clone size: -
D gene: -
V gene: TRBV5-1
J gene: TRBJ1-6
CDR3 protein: CASSSDGGGNSPLHF
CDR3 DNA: TGCGCCAGCAGCTCCGACGGGGGGGGCAATTCACCCCTCCACTTT

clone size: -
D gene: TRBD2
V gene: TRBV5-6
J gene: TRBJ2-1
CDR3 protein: CASSRREGLAGINEQFF
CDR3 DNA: TGTGCCAGCAGCCGGAGAGAGGGACTAGCGGGAATCAATGAGCAGTTCTTC

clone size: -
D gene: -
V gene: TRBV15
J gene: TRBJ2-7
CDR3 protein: CATSRGPGSDYEQYF
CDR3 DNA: TGTGCCACCAGCAGGGGGCCGGGTTCAGACTACGAGCAGTACTTC

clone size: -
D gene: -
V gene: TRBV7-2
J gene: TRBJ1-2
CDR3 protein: CASSLGGGYGYTF
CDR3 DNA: TGTGCCAGCAGCTTAGGAGGGGGCTATGGCTACACCTTC

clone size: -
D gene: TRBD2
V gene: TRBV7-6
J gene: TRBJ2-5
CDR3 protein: CASSLIAGGQETQYF
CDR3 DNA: TGTGCCAGCAGCTTGATAGCGGGGGGCCAAGAGACCCAGTACTTC

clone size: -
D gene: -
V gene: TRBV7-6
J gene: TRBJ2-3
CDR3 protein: CASSPTGGSGGLDTQYF
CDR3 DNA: TGTGCCAGCAGCCCCACAGGGGGGAGCGGGGGGCTAGATACGCAGTATTTT

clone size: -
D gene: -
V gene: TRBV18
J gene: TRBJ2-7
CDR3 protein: CASSPRQNYEQYF
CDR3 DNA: TGTGCCAGCTCACCACGACAGAACTACGAGCAGTACTTC

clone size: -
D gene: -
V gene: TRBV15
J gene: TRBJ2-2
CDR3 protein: CATSRDGAFRGTGELFF
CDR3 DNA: TGTGCCACCAGCAGAGATGGGGCCTTCCGAGGCACCGGGGAGCTGTTTTTT

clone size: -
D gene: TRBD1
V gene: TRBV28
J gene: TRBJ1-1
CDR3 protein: CASRRRDRGHQF
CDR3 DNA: TGTGCCAGCAGACGGAGGGACAGGGGCCACCAATTT

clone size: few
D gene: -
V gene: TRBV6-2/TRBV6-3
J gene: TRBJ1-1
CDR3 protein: CASSSAGLMNTEAFF
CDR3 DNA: TGTGCCAGCAGTTCTGCAGGGTTGATGAACACTGAAGCTTTCTTT

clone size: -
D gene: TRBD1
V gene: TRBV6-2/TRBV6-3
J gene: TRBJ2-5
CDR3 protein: CASSSGGQGARETQYF
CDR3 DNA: TGTGCCAGCAGTTCGGGGGGACAGGGGGCGAGAGAAACCCAGTACTTC

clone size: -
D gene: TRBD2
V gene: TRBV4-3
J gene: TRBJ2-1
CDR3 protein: CASSQDGGVVFF
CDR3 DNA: TGCGCCAGCAGCCAAGATGGGGGGGTAGTGTTCTTC

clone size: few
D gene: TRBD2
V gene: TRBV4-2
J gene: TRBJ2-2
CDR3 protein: CASSQDPGTSGGANTGELFF
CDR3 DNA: TGTGCCAGCAGCCAAGATCCTGGGACTAGCGGGGGGGCCAACACCGGGGAGCTGTTTTTT

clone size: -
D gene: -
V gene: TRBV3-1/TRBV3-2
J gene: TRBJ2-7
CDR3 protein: CASSPRTVTYEQYF
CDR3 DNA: TGTGCCAGCAGCCCACGGACTGTAACCTACGAGCAGTACTTC

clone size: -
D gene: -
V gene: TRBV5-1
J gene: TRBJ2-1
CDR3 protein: CASSLEPGSSYNEQFF
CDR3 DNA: TGCGCCAGCAGCTTGGAGCCGGGAAGCTCCTACAATGAGCAGTTCTTC

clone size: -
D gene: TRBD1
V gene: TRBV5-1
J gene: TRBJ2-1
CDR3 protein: CASSVQGALEYNEQFF
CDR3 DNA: TGCGCCAGCAGCGTTCAGGGGGCCCTCGAGTACAATGAGCAGTTCTTC

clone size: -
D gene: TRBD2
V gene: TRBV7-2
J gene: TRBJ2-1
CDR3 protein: CASSFGLAGAYNEQFF
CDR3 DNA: TGTGCCAGCAGCTTTGGACTAGCGGGGGCTTACAATGAGCAGTTCTTC

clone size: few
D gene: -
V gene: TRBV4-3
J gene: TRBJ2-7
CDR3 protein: CASSQDRGTEQYF
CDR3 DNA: TGCGCCAGCAGCCAAGATCGGGGTACCGAGCAGTACTTC

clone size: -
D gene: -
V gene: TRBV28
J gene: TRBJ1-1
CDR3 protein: CASSLGGLLRSEAFF
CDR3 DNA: TGTGCCAGCAGTTTGGGGGGACTCCTAAGGAGTGAAGCTTTCTTT

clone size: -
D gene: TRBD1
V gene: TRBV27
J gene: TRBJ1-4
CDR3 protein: CASSLYRGQDEKLFF
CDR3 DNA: TGTGCCAGCAGTTTATACAGGGGGCAGGATGAAAAACTGTTTTTT

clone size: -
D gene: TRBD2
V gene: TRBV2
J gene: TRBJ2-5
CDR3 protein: CASSGVAGRGETQYF
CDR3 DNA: TGTGCCAGCAGTGGGGTAGCGGGGCGAGGGGAGACCCAGTACTTC

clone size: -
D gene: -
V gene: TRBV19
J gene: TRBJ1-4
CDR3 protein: CASSILGGANEKLFF
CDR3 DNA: TGTGCCAGTAGTATCTTGGGAGGGGCTAATGAAAAACTGTTTTTT

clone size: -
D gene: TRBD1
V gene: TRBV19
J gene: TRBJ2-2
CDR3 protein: CASSIQGARWTGELFF
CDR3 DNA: TGTGCCAGTAGTATCCAGGGGGCCCGTTGGACCGGGGAGCTGTTTTTT

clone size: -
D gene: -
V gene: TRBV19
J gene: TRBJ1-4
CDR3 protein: CASSIAGTKAYEKLFF
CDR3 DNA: TGTGCCAGTAGTATAGCCGGGACTAAGGCATATGAAAAACTGTTTTTT

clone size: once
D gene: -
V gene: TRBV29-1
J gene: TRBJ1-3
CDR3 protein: CSVVWSSGNTIYF
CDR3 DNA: TGCAGCGTTGTGTGGAGCTCTGGAAACACCATATATTTT

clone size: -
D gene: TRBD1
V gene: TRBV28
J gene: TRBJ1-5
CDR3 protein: CASRQGSQPQHF
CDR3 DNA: TGTGCCAGCAGACAGGGGAGTCAGCCCCAGCATTTT

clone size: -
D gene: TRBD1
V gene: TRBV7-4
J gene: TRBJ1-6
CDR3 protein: CASSLDRVLFHHNSPLHF
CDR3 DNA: TGTGCCAGCAGCCTCGACAGGGTCCTCTTTCACCATAATTCACCCCTCCACTTT

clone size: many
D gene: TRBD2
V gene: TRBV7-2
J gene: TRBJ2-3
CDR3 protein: CASSSGLAGGGQGTQYF
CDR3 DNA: TGTGCCAGCAGCTCAGGACTAGCGGGGGGAGGGCAGGGTACGCAGTATTTT

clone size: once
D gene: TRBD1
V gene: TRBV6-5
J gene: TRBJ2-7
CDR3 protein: CASRKQGADEQYF
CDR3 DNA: TGTGCCAGCAGGAAACAGGGGGCGGACGAGCAGTACTTC

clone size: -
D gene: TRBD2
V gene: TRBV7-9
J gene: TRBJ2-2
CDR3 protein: CASSSRTSGGDNTGELFF
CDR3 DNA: TGTGCCAGCAGCTCCCGGACTAGCGGGGGCGACAACACCGGGGAGCTGTTTTTT

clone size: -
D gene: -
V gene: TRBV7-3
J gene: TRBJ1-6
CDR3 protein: CASSLGGRGSPLHF
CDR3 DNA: TGTGCCAGCAGCTTAGGCGGCAGGGGTTCACCCCTCCACTTT

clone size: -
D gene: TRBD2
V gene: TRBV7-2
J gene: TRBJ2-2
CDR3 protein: CASRPGLAYIGELFF
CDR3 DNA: TGTGCCAGCAGACCGGGACTAGCTTACATCGGGGAGCTGTTTTTT

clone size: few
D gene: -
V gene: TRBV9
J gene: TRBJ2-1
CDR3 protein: CASSKSSGQPYNEQFF
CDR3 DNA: TGTGCCAGCAGCAAGTCAAGCGGGCAACCCTACAATGAGCAGTTCTTC

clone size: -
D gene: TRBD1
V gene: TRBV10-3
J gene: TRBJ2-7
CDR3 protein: CAISDRATGSVYEQYF
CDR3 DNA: TGTGCCATCAGTGATCGCGCGACAGGGTCGGTGTACGAGCAGTACTTC

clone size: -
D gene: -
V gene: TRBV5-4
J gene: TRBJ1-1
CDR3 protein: CASSLVTGQNRRF
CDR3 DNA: TGTGCCAGCAGCTTGGTTACAGGCCAAAACAGGAGATTT

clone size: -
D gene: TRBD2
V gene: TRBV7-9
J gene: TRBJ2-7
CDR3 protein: CASSRTTSGGAYEQYF
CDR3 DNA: TGTGCCAGCAGCCGGACTACTAGCGGGGGGGCCTACGAGCAGTACTTC

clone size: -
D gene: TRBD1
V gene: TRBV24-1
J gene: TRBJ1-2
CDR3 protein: CATSDRGQTYGYTF
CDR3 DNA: TGTGCCACCAGTGACCGGGGACAGACCTATGGCTACACCTTC

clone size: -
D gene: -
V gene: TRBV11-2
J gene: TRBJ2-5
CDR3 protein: CASSLSWTGIRTQYF
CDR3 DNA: TGTGCCAGCAGCTTAAGCTGGACTGGAATCCGGACCCAGTACTTC